This TCR beta chain derives from a study of T cells after yellow fever vaccination. Study at large: Preparation of the low-cell-number fractions used SMART-Seq v4 Ultra Low Input. Findings and caveats of the study: The secondary response showed a weaker magnitude and a faster peak, day 5 versus 15. The booster saw the reappearance of most primary-vaccination clones (96% CD4, roughly 87% CD8).

MiXCR was run by TCRdb on the 5' RACE reads, yielding one entry per CDR3 protein. The sample shows 300,000 to 400,000 distinct CDR3 sequences, around 11% of them seen only once. Turning to this clonotype: Its cognate antigen is unknown.

The CDR3 has 14 residues. Trimming shortened V by 6 bases and J by 1 base, and 12 bases separated the two germline ends. Germline CDR1 reads ENHRY; CDR2 reads SYGVKD. This chain links TRBV10-3 with TRBJ1-1; D ambiguous. This clonotype was obtained from a man between 18 and 29 years old who received the YFV17D yellow fever vaccine. The sample consisted of CD4+ T cells sorted from PBMCs, taken 45 days after the yellow fever booster vaccination. CDR3: CAISLTGRNTEAFF. In DNA form, the CDR3 reads TGTGCCATCAGCCTCACCGGGAGGAACACTGAAGCTTTCTTT.